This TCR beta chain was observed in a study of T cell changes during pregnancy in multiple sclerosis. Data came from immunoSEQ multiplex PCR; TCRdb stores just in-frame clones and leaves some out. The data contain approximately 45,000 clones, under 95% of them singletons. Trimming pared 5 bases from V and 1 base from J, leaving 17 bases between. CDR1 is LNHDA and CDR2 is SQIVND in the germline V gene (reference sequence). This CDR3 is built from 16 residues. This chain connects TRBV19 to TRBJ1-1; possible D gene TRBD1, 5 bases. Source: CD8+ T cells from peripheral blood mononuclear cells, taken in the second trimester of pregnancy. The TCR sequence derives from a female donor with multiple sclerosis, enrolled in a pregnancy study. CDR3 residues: CASSWGTPGENTEAFF. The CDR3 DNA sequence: TGTGCCAGTAGTTGGGGCACACCGGGAGAGAACACTGAAGCTTTCTTT.